A few counts support the clone carrying this T cell receptor beta chain. As yet, its antigen is unknown. This record belongs to a study of CD8+ T cells in alopecia areata. Findings of the study overall: Alopecia totalis/universalis scalp especially showed more expanded CD8+ clones than normal scalp.

Germline-derived CDR1 and CDR2 are LNHNV and YYDKDF (reference sequence). Trimming at V came to 3 bases and at J to 5 bases, leaving 6 bases not matched to a gene. The CDR3 length is 14 residues. Extraction and reverse transcription of RNA yielded cDNA as the sequencing template. Method: immunoSEQ multiplex PCR; TCRdb's copy keeps in-frame clones and lacks some. The sample consists of approximately 58,000 clones, 44% of them appearing once. The chain couples TRBV15 to TRBJ1-1; 7 bases match TRBD1. The material sequenced was NKG2D-low CD8+ T cells sorted from blood. The source is a human donor with alopecia areata. The CDR3 region is CATSSHTGDTEAFF. CDR3 bases: TGTGCCACCAGCAGTCATACAGGGGATACTGAAGCTTTCTTT.